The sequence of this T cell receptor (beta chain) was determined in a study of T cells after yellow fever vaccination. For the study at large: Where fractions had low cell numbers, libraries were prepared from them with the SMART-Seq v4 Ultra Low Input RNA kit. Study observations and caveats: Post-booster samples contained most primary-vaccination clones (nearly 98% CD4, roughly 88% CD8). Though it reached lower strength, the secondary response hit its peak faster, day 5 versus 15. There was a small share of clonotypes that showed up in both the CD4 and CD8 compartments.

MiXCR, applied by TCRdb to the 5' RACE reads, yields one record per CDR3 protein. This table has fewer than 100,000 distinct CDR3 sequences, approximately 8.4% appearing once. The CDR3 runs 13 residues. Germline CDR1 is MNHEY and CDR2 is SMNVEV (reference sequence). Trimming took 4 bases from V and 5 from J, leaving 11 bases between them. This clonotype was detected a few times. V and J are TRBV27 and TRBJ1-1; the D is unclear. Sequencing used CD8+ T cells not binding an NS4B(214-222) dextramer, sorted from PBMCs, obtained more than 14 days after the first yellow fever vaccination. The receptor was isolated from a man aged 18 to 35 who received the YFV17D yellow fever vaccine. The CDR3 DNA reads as TGTGCCAGCAGTTGGAAGGGCCGGACTGAAGCTTTCTTT. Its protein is CASSWKGRTEAFF.